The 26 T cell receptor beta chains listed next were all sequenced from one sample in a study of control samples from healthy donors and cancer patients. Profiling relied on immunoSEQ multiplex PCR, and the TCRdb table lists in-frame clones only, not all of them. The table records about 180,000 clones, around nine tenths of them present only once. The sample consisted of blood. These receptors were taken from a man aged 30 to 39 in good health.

The CDR3 DNA sequence: TGCGCCAGCAGCCGGGGTCGTTACAATGAGCAGTTCTTC. As protein: CASSRGRYNEQFF. The V and J genes are TRBV5-1 and TRBJ2-1, with a tentative D call TRBD2 (5 bases). Germline CDR1 and CDR2: SGHRS and YFSETQ. This CDR3 has 13 residues. V was trimmed by 4 bases and J by 4 bases, leaving 9 bases between them. Full variable domain (outside the CDR3, taken from reference TRBV5-1 and TRBJ2-1): KAGVTQTPRYLIKTRGQQVTLSCSPISGHRSVSWYQQTPGQGLQFLFEYFSETQRNKGNFPGRFSGRQFSNSRSEMNVSTLELGDSALYLCASSRGRYNEQFFGPGTRLTVL.

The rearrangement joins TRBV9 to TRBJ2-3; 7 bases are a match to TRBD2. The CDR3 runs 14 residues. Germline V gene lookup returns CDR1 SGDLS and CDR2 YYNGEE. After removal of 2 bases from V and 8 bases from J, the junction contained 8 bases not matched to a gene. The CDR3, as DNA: TGTGCCAGCAGCGTGACGGTGGGGGAGGGTACGCAGTATTTT. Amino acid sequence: CASSVTVGEGTQYF.

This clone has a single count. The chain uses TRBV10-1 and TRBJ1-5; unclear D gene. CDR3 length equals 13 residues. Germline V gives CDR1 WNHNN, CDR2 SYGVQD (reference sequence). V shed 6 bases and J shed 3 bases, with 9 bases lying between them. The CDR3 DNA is TGCGCCAGCAGGGAGGTCCACAATCAGCCCCAGCATTTT. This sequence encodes CASREVHNQPQHF.

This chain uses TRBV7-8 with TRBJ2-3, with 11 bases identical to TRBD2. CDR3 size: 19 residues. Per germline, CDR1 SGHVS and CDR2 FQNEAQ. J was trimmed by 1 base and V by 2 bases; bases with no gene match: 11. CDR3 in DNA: TGTGCCAGCAGCTTACCCAAAAAACTAGCGGGGGAACGCACAGATACGCAGTATTTT. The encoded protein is CASSLPKKLAGERTDTQYF.

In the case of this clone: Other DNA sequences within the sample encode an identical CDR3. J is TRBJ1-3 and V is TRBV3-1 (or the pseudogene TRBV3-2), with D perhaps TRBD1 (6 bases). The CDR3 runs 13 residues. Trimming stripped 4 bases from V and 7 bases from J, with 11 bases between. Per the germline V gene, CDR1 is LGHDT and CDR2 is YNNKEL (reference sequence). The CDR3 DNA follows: TGTGCCAGCAGCCCCCGAGGGGGGAACACCATATATTTT. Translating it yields CASSPRGGNTIYF.

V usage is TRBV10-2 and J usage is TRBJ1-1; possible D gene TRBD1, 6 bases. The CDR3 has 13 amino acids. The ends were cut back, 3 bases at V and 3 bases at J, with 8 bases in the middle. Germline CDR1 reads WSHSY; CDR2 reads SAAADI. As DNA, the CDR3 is TGCGCCAGCAGTGAAGAGGGGGACACTGAAGCTTTCTTT. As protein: CASSEEGDTEAFF.

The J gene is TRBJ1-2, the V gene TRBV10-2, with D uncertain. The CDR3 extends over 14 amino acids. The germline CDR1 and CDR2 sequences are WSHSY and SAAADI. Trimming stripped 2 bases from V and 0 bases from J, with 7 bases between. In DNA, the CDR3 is TGCGCCAGCAGTGAGACACGCTCTAACTATGGCTACACCTTC. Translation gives CASSETRSNYGYTF.

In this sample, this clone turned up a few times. The CDR3, as DNA: TGTGCCAGCAGCCAAGATATCAGCAAGCGGGGCAGGGAGACCCAGTACTTC. Translated, it gives CASSQDISKRGRETQYF. This chain uses TRBV3-1 (or the pseudogene TRBV3-2) with TRBJ2-5, with TRBD2 identical over 7 bases. Germline V lookup: CDR1 LGHDT, CDR2 YNNKEL (reference sequence). This CDR3 has 17 amino acids. After removal of 0 bases from V and 5 bases from J, the junction contained 12 bases not matched to a gene.

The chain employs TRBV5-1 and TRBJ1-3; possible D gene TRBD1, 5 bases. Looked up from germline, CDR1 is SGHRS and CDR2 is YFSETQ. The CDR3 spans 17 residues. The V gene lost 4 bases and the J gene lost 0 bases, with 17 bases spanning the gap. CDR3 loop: CASSPGPTISSGNTIYF. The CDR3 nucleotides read TGCGCCAGCAGCCCAGGGCCTACTATAAGCTCTGGAAACACCATATATTTT.

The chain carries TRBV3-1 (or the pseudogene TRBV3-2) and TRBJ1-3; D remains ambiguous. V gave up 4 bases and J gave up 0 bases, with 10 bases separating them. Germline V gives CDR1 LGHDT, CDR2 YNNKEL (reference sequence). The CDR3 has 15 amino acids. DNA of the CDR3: TGTGCCAGCAGCCCCGGCCCCTACTCTGGAAACACCATATATTTT. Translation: CASSPGPYSGNTIYF.

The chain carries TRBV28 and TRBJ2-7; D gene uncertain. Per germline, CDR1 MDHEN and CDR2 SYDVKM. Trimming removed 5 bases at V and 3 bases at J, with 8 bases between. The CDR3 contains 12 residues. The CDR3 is CASSPQIYEQYF. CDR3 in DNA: TGTGCCAGCAGTCCTCAAATCTACGAGCAGTACTTC.

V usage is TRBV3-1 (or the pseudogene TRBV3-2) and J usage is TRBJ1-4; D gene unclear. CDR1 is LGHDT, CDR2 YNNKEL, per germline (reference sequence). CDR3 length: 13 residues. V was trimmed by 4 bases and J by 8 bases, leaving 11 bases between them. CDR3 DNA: TGTGCCAGCAGCCTTCCACGGATGGAAAAACTGTTTTTT. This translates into CASSLPRMEKLFF.

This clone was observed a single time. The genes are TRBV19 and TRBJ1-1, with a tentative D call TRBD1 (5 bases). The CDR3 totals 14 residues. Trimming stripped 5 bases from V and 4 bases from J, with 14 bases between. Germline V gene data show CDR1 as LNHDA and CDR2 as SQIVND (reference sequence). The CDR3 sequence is CASSDWGEATEAFF. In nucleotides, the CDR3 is TGTGCCAGTAGTGACTGGGGCGAGGCCACTGAAGCTTTCTTT.

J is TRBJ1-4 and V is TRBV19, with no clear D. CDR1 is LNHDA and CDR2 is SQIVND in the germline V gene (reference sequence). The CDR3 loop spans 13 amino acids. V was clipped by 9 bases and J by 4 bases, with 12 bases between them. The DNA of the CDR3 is TGTGCCAGCGCGACACGGATTAATGAAAAACTGTTTTTT. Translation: CASATRINEKLFF.

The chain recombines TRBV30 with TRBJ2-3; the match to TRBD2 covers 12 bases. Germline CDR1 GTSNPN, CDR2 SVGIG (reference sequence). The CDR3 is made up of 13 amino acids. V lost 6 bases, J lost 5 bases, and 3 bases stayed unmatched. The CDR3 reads CACATSGGDTQYF. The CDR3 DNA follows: TGTGCCTGTGCGACTAGCGGGGGAGATACGCAGTATTTT.

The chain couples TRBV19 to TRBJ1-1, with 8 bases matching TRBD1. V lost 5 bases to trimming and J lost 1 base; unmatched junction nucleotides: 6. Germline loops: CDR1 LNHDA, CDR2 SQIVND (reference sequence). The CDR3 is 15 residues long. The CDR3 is CASSFRTGSNTEAFF. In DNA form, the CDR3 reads TGTGCCAGTAGTTTCCGGACAGGGTCGAACACTGAAGCTTTCTTT.

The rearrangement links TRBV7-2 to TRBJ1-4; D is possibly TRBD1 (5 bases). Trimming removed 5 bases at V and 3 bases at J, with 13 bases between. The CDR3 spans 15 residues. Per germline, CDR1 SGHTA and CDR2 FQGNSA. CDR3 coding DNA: TGTGCCAGCAGCCTACGGGGGGGGGCTAATGAAAAACTGTTTTTT. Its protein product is CASSLRGGANEKLFF.

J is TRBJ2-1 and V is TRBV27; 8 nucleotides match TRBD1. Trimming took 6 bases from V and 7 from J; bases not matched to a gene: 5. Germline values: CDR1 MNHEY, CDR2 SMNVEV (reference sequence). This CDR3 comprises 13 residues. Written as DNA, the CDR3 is TGTGCCAGCAGCCCACAGGGGGGAAATGAGCAGTTCTTC. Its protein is CASSPQGGNEQFF.

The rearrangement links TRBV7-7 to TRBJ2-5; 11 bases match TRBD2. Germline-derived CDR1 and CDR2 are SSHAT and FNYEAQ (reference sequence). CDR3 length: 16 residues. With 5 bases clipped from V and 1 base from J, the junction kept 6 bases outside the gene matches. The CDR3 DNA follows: TGTGCCAGCAGCCCACCGGGACTAGCGGCCCAAGAGACCCAGTACTTC. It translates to CASSPPGLAAQETQYF.

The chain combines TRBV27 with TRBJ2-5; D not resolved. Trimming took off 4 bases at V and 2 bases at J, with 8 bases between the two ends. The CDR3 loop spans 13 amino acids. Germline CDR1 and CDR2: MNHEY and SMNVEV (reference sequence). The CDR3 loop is CASSSQIQETQYF. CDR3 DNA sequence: TGTGCCAGCAGTTCTCAGATACAAGAGACCCAGTACTTC.

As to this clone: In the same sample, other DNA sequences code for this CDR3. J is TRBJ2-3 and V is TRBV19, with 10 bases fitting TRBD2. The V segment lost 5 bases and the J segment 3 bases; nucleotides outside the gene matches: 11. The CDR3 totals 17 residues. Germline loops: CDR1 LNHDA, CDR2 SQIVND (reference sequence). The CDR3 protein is CASSGRTSGTKTDTQYF. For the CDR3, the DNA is TGTGCCAGTAGTGGGCGGACTAGCGGTACAAAGACAGATACGCAGTATTTT.

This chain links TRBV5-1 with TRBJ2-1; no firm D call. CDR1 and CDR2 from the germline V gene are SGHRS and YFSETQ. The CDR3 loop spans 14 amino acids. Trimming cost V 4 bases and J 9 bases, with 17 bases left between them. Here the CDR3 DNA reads TGCGCCAGCAGCGCATACGAGATTTGGGGTGAGCAGTTCTTC. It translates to CASSAYEIWGEQFF.

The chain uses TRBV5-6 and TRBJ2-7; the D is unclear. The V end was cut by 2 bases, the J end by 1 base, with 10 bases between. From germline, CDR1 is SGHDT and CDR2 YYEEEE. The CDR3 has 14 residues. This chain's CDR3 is CASSFRAASYEQYF. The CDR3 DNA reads TGTGCCAGCAGCTTTCGGGCAGCTTCCTACGAGCAGTACTTC.

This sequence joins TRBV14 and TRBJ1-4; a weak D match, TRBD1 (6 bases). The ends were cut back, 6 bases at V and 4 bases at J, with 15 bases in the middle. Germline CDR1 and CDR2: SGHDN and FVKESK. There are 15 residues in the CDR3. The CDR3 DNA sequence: TGTGCCAGCAGTCAACGGGGGCAGGGTAATGAAAAACTGTTTTTT. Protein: CASSQRGQGNEKLFF.

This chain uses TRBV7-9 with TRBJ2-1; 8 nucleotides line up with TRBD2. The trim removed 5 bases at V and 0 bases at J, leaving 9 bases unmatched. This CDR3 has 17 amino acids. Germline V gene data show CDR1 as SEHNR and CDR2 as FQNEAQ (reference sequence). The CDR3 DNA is TGTGCCAGCAGCCATCCCTTACTAGCGGACTCCTACAATGAGCAGTTCTTC. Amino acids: CASSHPLLADSYNEQFF. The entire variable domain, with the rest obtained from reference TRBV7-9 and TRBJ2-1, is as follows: DTGVSQNPRHKITKRGQNVTFRCDPISEHNRLYWYRQTLGQGPEFLTYFQNEAQLEKSRLLSDRFSAERPKGSFSTLEIQRTEQGDSAMYLCASSHPLLADSYNEQFFGPGTRLTVL.

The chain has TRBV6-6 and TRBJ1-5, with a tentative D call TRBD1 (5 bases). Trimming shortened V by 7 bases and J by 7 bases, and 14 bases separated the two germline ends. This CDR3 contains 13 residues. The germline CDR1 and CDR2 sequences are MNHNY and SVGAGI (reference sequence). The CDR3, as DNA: TGTGCCAGCAACCAGGGATCTGGACAGCCCCAGCATTTT. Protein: CASNQGSGQPQHF.